This T cell receptor beta chain was captured by sequencing in a study of blood T cells in healthy people across ages. Study findings and constraints: The study found more naive CD4+ cells and higher diversity in long-lived than aged donors.

A remark on this clonotype: Its antigen is unknown.

The individuals who served as donors were healthy Caucasians living in Russia, aged about 6 to 95. Per sample, at least 6 micrograms of total RNA were extracted. From germline, CDR1 is SGHKS and CDR2 YYEKEE (reference sequence). The CDR3 is 15 amino acids. V was clipped by 2 bases and J by 6 bases; unmatched bases: 8. A second PCR, run for about 7 to 11 cycles, used a sample-barcoded 5' primer plus a J-beta primer mix. A 12-random-nucleotide template-switch adaptor tagged each cDNA molecule. TCRdb re-called the 5' RACE reads with MiXCR, one entry per CDR3 protein. The sample carries 1.5 million to 2 million distinct CDR3 sequences, less than 50% recorded once.

The sequencing sample was made of blood. The chain joins TRBV5-5 to TRBJ2-1; 7 bases are shared with TRBD1. This TCR derives from a woman aged 40-49 years in good health. CDR3 in amino acids: CASSFPGTDTNEQFF. The CDR3 region has the DNA TGTGCCAGCAGCTTCCCAGGGACAGATACCAATGAGCAGTTCTTC.